This T cell receptor beta chain was captured by sequencing in a study of CD8 T cells in ankylosing spondylitis (dated by TCRdb to between 2016 and 2019). Some background on the complete study: To find TCR variants linked to disease, the study profiled T cell receptor beta repertoires in ankylosing spondylitis patients and healthy donors. Samples of peripheral blood were taken, and for ankylosing spondylitis patients, synovial fluid was collected as well. The full study cohort was made up of about 25 ankylosing spondylitis patients and 95 to 130 healthy donors.

From a lookup of the germline V gene, CDR1 and CDR2 are SQVTM and ANQGSEA. Germline trimming: 6 bases from V, 2 bases from J; junction bases outside gene matches: 6. The CDR3 goes from the cysteine to the phenylalanine over 13 residues. Only the CDR3 part of the read is kept: 39 bases, read in frame from the first base. On this clonotype itself: What antigen it recognizes has not been identified. There are no base qualities to consult, and no much larger clone falls within one base.

What the research found in general, with its limitations: A TCR beta motif made up of about eight highly homologous amino acid variants appeared to be characteristic of blood from ankylosing spondylitis patients. According to the report, matched synovial fluid samples from ankylosing spondylitis patients were significantly enriched for the disease-linked clones. Some motif variants were previously reported in synovial fluid and blood of reactive arthritis patients, suggesting common disease-initiation mechanisms. A CD8+ phenotype was shown by the disease-linked clones, which were found at relatively low frequencies in peripheral blood.

The sample was run on an Illumina HiSeq 2500. Quantitative 5'-RACE with molecular barcodes was the method used to prepare the TCR beta libraries. The original pipeline was this. A new computational method, built on a probabilistic model of VDJ rearrangement, was used to identify disease-linked TCR variants. Using fastp at Q25 and MiXCR, TCRdb reprocessed the public reads and kept productive beta chains. Records with the same CDR3 protein are collapsed into one entry carrying the most frequent genes and DNA. The V and J calls follow TCRdb's processing rather than the paper's. For this sample there are around 890,000 distinct CDR3 sequences; 12% appear just once. The ten largest account for approximately 0.51% of the sample.

The chain is encoded by TRBV29-1 joined to TRBJ1-1; TRBD1 agrees with 7 junctional bases. Sequenced input: blood, either unsorted or a sorted T cell fraction (not recorded which). The source is a male donor with ankylosing spondylitis. For the CDR3, the sequence is CSVQGRVNTEAFF. The sequenced DNA: TGCAGCGTACAGGGGAGAGTAAACACTGAAGCTTTCTTT. The reference TRBV29-1 and TRBJ1-1 proteins fill in what lies around the CDR3, so the full variable domain reads SAVISQKPSRDICQRGTSLTIQCQVDSQVTMMFWYRQQPGQSLTLIATANQGSEATYESGFVIDKFPISRPNLTFSTLTVSNMSPEDSSIYLCSVQGRVNTEAFFGQGTRLTVV.